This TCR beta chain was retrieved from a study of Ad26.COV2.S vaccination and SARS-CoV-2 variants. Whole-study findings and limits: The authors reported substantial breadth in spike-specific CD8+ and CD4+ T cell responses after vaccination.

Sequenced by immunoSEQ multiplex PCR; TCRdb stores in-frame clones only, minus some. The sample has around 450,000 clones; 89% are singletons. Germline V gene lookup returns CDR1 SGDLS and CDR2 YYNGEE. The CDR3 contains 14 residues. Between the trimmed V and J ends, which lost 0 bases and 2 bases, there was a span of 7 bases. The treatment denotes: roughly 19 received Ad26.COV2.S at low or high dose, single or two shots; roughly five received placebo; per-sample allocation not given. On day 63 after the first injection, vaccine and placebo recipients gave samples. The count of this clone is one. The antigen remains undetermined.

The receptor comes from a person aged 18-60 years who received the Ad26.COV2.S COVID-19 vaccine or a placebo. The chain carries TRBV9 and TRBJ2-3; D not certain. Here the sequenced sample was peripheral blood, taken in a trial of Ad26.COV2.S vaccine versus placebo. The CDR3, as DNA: TGTGCCAGCAGCGTAGGGGGAATCACAGATACGCAGTATTTT. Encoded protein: CASSVGGITDTQYF. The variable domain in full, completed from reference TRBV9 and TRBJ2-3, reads DSGVTQTPKHLITATGQRVTLRCSPRSGDLSVYWYQQSLDQGLQFLIQYYNGEERAKGNILERFSAQQFPDLHSELNLSSLELGDSALYFCASSVGGITDTQYFGPGTRLTVL.